This is a list of T cell receptor beta chains from one sample in a study of CD8 T cells in ankylosing spondylitis. TCRdb processed the 5' RACE reads anew with MiXCR; each CDR3 protein has one entry. The sample carries 150,000 to 200,000 distinct CDR3 sequences, 15% to 20% recorded once. Material: blood, either unsorted or a sorted T cell fraction (not recorded which). Receptors were obtained from a male donor aged 10-35 years with ankylosing spondylitis or in good health (not recorded which). The CDR3 runs from the conserved cysteine through the conserved F or W. D genes are given only for firm matches. Clone sizes are given selectively: once, few, many, or a class where the clone is expanded.

abundance	v_gene	j_gene	d_gene	CDR3nt	CDR3aa
many	TRBV5-1	TRBJ2-5	TRBD1	TGCGCCAGCAGCTACAGGGGGCAAGAGACCCAGTACTTC	CASSYRGQETQYF
many	TRBV5-1	TRBJ1-1	-	TGCGCCAGCAGCTTGGCCGGGACAAACACTGAAGCTTTCTTT	CASSLAGTNTEAFF
many	TRBV7-2	TRBJ1-2	-	TGTGCCAGCAGCTTTTCCGGGGCCCGGGACTACACCTTC	CASSFSGARDYTF
-	TRBV24-1	TRBJ2-5	-	TGTGCCACCAGTGACCCCCCCCAAGAGACCCAGTACTTC	CATSDPPQETQYF
many	TRBV7-9	TRBJ2-2	-	TGTGCCAGCAGCGCATCCAGAGGACAACTCACCGGGGAGCTGTTTTTT	CASSASRGQLTGELFF
few	TRBV4-2	TRBJ2-7	-	TGTGCCAGCAGCCACACCCACAGGGATGCCTACGAGCAGTACTTC	CASSHTHRDAYEQYF
many	TRBV12-3/TRBV12-4	TRBJ2-1	TRBD2	TGTGCCAGCAGTTTTAGTGCGGGAGGGCCCTTTTCCAATGAGCAGTTCTTC	CASSFSAGGPFSNEQFF
many	TRBV12-3/TRBV12-4	TRBJ1-5	-	TGTGCCAGCAGTCTTGCGGGAGATAGCAATCAGCCCCAGCATTTT	CASSLAGDSNQPQHF
many	TRBV11-1	TRBJ2-2	-	TGTGCCAGCAGCTTATTACAGGGACGCACCGGGGAGCTGTTTTTT	CASSLLQGRTGELFF
many	TRBV20-1	TRBJ2-1	-	TGCAGTGCTAGTAGTGGGCGGAGGGGCGATGAGCAGTTCTTC	CSASSGRRGDEQFF
many	TRBV7-9	TRBJ2-5	-	TGTGCCAGCAGCTTAGTGGCAGATCAAGAGACCCAGTACTTC	CASSLVADQETQYF
few	TRBV20-1	TRBJ2-6	-	TGCAGTGCGGTATCCGGGGCCAACGTCCTGACTTTC	CSAVSGANVLTF
many	TRBV12-3/TRBV12-4	TRBJ2-2	TRBD1	TGTGCCAGCAGTCCGGGGGACAGGGAGGACGCCGGGGAGCTGTTTTTT	CASSPGDREDAGELFF
many	TRBV6-2/TRBV6-3	TRBJ2-1	-	TGTGCCAGCAGTCGGGAGACAGGTAGCTCCTACAATGAGCAGTTCTTC	CASSRETGSSYNEQFF
-	TRBV7-8	TRBJ2-1	TRBD2	TGTGCCAGCAGTGGTAGCGGGCGACCGAATGAGCAGTTCTTC	CASSGSGRPNEQFF
many	TRBV7-9	TRBJ1-2	-	TGTGCCAGCAGCTTAGAAGGCGGGGGCGGCTATGGCTACACCTTC	CASSLEGGGGYGYTF
-	TRBV18	TRBJ2-1	TRBD2	TGTGCCAGCTCGAGGGGACTAGCGGGAGCATTGTCCTACAATGAGCAGTTCTTC	CASSRGLAGALSYNEQFF
many	TRBV29-1	TRBJ1-2	-	TGCAGCGTTGAAGGGACTACATCCTCCAACTATGGCTACACCTTC	CSVEGTTSSNYGYTF
-	TRBV9	TRBJ2-7	-	TGTGCCAGCAGCGTAGGCGGGGAGCAGTACTTC	CASSVGGEQYF
many	TRBV20-1	TRBJ2-1	TRBD1	TGCAGTGCCGCCCTCTTAACAGGGGGCGGTTACAATGAGCAGTTCTTC	CSAALLTGGGYNEQFF
many	TRBV4-1	TRBJ2-1	-	TGCGCCAGCAGCCCCGAAGGACGAATCGACAATGAGCAGTTCTTC	CASSPEGRIDNEQFF
once	TRBV4-2	TRBJ2-7	TRBD2	TGTGCCAGCAGCCAGGCGCTAGTAGCGGGACTGAACTACGAGCAGTACTTC	CASSQALVAGLNYEQYF
-	TRBV4-1	TRBJ2-4	-	TGCGCCAGCAGCCAAGTAGGGGCAGCATCCATTCAGTACTTC	CASSQVGAASIQYF
many	TRBV29-1	TRBJ2-3	TRBD2	TGCAGCGCCCCGAAGCGGGATAGCACAGATACGCAGTATTTT	CSAPKRDSTDTQYF
-	TRBV7-6	TRBJ2-2	-	TGTGCCAGCAGCTTAATGGAGGTCGGGGAGCTGTTTTTT	CASSLMEVGELFF
many	TRBV4-2	TRBJ2-7	-	TGTGCCAGCAGCCAAGCAGGTCGGACCTACGAGCAGTACTTC	CASSQAGRTYEQYF
many	TRBV7-2	TRBJ2-7	-	TGTGCCAGCAGCCGGGGCACCTCCTACGAGCAGTACTTC	CASSRGTSYEQYF
many	TRBV20-1	TRBJ1-2	-	TGCAGTGCTAGGACCAACTATGGCTACACCTTC	CSARTNYGYTF
-	TRBV29-1	TRBJ1-2	TRBD1	TGCAGCGTCACAGGGGTCCGTGGCTACACCTTC	CSVTGVRGYTF
many	TRBV24-1	TRBJ2-1	-	TGTGCCACCAGTGATTTGTGGCTGGGCAGAGAAGAGCAGTTCTTC	CATSDLWLGREEQFF
many	TRBV20-1	TRBJ1-5	-	TGCAGTGCTCTACCGACAGGCTGGGACAATCAGCCCCAGCATTTT	CSALPTGWDNQPQHF
-	TRBV24-1	TRBJ2-2	TRBD2	TGTGCCACCAGTGGTGGGACTAGCGGGAAGAACACCGGGGAGCTGTTTTTT	CATSGGTSGKNTGELFF